This entry lists 11 T cell receptor beta chains sequenced from one sample in a study of regulatory T cells in long-lasting Graves disease. This sample's time point: newly diagnosed GD, antithyroid drugs for less than 3 months. From PBMCs, RNA was extracted and then used to make the TCR library. With iRepertoire HTBI primers and Arm-PCR of CDR3 regions, TCR beta libraries were built. TCRdb reprocessed the multiplex PCR reads via MiXCR and lists one record per CDR3 protein. The sample contains approximately 480,000 distinct CDR3 sequences, roughly 17% of which appear only once. These data are also associated with another study on T cells in Graves' hyperthyroidism and ophthalmopathy.

Sequenced here: peripheral blood mononuclear cells (PBMCs), sampled at new diagnosis, from a patient treated with antithyroid drugs. The receptors were gathered from a man in his forties with Graves disease.

This clonotype has at least ten counts. The V gene is TRBV7-3, the J gene TRBJ2-5, with D possibly being TRBD1 (6 bases). The CDR3 totals 13 residues. V lost 5 bases and J 3 bases, leaving 10 bases between the germline ends. The V gene's germline CDR1 is SGHTA and CDR2 FQGTGA. DNA for the CDR3: TGTGCCAGCAGCCCCGCAGGGGAAGAGACCCAGTACTTC. This sequence encodes CASSPAGEETQYF.

The chain links TRBV5-1 to TRBJ1-6, with 9 positions matching TRBD1. Germline CDR1 SGHRS, CDR2 YFSETQ. V lost 1 base to trimming and J lost 8 bases; unmatched junction nucleotides: 4. This CDR3 is 15 amino acids long. The CDR3 DNA sequence: TGCGCCAGCAGCTTGCCGGGACAGGGTGATTCACCCCTCCACTTT. Protein sequence: CASSLPGQGDSPLHF.

A remark on this clonotype: Given the absence of the conserved phenylalanine or tryptophan at the CDR3 end, a read error is likely. The limits of the CDR3 on the DNA are not certain, so only TCRdb's listed CDR3 is given. The gene calls are TRBV9 and TRBJ1-2. With termini counted, the CDR3 has 10 amino acids. Germline values: CDR1 SGDLS, CDR2 YYNGEE. The CDR3 sequence: CARFRARRVI.

This chain uses TRBV19 with TRBJ2-2; 14 bases line up with TRBD2. The J segment lost 5 bases and the V segment lost 8 bases, leaving 10 bases of the junction unmatched. Germline V gene sequence: CDR1 LNHDA, CDR2 SQIVND (reference sequence). CDR3 length equals 17 residues. CDR3 DNA sequence: TGTGCCAGTTCTCCGGGACTAGCGGGAGAGAGGACCGGGGAGCTGTTTTTT. Encoded protein: CASSPGLAGERTGELFF.

CDR3 nucleotide sequence: TGTGCCAGCAGCAAGGGACTAGGGGGCATAAATGAGCAGTTCTTC. As protein: CASSKGLGGINEQFF. The chain carries TRBV7-9 and TRBJ2-1; a weak D match, TRBD2 (8 bases). V shed 5 bases and J shed 7 bases, with 18 bases lying between them. The germline V gene encodes CDR1 SEHNR and CDR2 FQNEAQ (reference sequence). This CDR3 comprises 15 residues.

This clonotype showed up many times. The gene calls are TRBV24-1 and TRBJ2-3; no clear D. V was clipped by 0 bases and J by 4 bases, with 7 bases between them. CDR1 KGHDR and CDR2 SFDVKD come from the germline V gene. There are 14 residues in the CDR3. CDR3 in amino acids: CATSDLDVADTQYF. CDR3 nucleotide sequence: TGTGCCACCAGTGATTTGGATGTTGCAGATACGCAGTATTTT.

This clonotype was seen many times. The rearrangement joins TRBV11-3 to TRBJ2-1, with TRBD1 as a possible D gene (5 bases). The CDR3 is made up of 12 amino acids. The germline gives CDR1 SGHNT, CDR2 YENEEA. V dropped 8 bases and J dropped 7 bases, with 12 bases sitting between them. CDR3 region: CASRPPGNEQFF. The CDR3 nucleotides are TGTGCCAGCCGCCCCCCAGGGAATGAGCAGTTCTTC.

This clonotype turned up a few times. J is TRBJ2-2 and V is TRBV6-1, with D possibly being TRBD1 (6 bases). The CDR3 has 13 amino acids. Germline CDR1 reads MNHNS; CDR2 reads SASEGT. Trimming pared 10 bases from V and 3 bases from J, leaving 12 bases between. The CDR3 sequence: CATLNRDTGELFF. CDR3 bases: TGTGCCACCCTGAACAGGGACACCGGGGAGCTGTTTTTT.

V usage is TRBV30 and J usage is TRBJ1-5; D is uncertain. Trimming left V 0 bases short and J 3 bases short, with 18 bases between. The CDR3 spans 17 residues. Per the germline V gene, CDR1 is GTSNPN and CDR2 is SVGIG (reference sequence). CDR3 amino acids: CAWSVQWGEVDNQPQHF. The CDR3 coding sequence is TGTGCCTGGAGTGTACAATGGGGTGAGGTGGACAATCAGCCCCAGCATTTT.

There are many counts of this clonotype. The junction does not match germline at one end; this may be a read error. The V gene is TRBV5-1, the J gene TRBJ2-3; 10 positions match TRBD2. Per the germline V gene, CDR1 is SGHRS and CDR2 is YFSETQ. The CDR3 loop spans 16 amino acids. CDR3 sequence reads: CASRPTLAGGTDTQYF. The CDR3 bases are TGTGCCAGCAGACCGACCTTAGCGGGAGGAACAGATACGCAGTATTTT.

In its sample, this clonotype was seen many times. The rearrangement uses TRBV2 and TRBJ2-7; 11 bases align to TRBD1. V was clipped by 2 bases and J by 5 bases; unmatched bases: 5. The V gene's germline CDR1 is SNHLY and CDR2 FYNNEI. The CDR3 runs 15 residues. The CDR3 DNA reads TGTGCCAGCAGTGAAAGGGACAGGGGGAACCACGAGCAGTACTTC. Translated: CASSERDRGNHEQYF.